Listed here are 19 T cell receptor beta chains from one sample, sequenced in a study of blood T cells in healthy people across ages. Together with a sample-barcoded 5' primer, a J-beta primer mix was included in a second PCR lasting about 7 to 11 cycles. TCRdb independently ran MiXCR on the 5' RACE reads; one entry per CDR3 protein. The data show about 1.5 million distinct CDR3 sequences, around 39% seen once. Input material: blood. The origin of the receptors is a woman aged 18-29 years in good health.

Only a few counts were recorded for this clonotype. The rearrangement uses TRBV12-3 or TRBV12-4 and TRBJ1-5; D gene ambiguous. The CDR3 spans 13 residues. V was trimmed by 4 bases and J by 7 bases, leaving 11 bases between them. The CDR3 protein is CASSSPGLQPQHF. For the CDR3, the DNA is TGTGCCAGCAGTTCACCGGGCCTACAGCCCCAGCATTTT.

This clonotype was counted only a few times. The V and J genes are TRBV27 and TRBJ2-1; D assignment may be TRBD1 or TRBD2 (6 bases each). Trimming shortened V by 5 bases and J by 0 bases, and 20 bases separated the two germline ends. The CDR3 runs to 18 residues. Germline CDR1 reads MNHEY; CDR2 reads SMNVEV (reference sequence). For the CDR3, the DNA is TGTGCCAGCAGTGGGCGGCTGGAGGGACATAACTCCTACAATGAGCAGTTCTTC. It specifies CASSGRLEGHNSYNEQFF.

This clonotype turned up a few times. The CDR3 nucleotides are TGTGCCAGCAGCGGGGGGCAGCTGAGCACAGATACGCAGTATTTT. It translates to CASSGGQLSTDTQYF. The V call is TRBV6-4, the J call TRBJ2-3, with D possibly matching TRBD2 (7 bases). CDR1 is MRHNA, CDR2 SNTAGT, per germline. The V end lost 6 bases, the J end lost 0 bases, and 13 bases lay between the germline ends. This CDR3 has 15 amino acids.

This clonotype was recorded once. V usage is TRBV5-1 and J usage is TRBJ1-5, with TRBD1 matching over 9 bases. The germline V gene has CDR1 SGHRS and CDR2 YFSETQ. V shed 5 bases and J 4 bases; nucleotides not matched to a gene: 7. The CDR3 has 15 residues. The CDR3 loop reads CASRWGQGSNQPQHF. CDR3 sequence (DNA): TGCGCCAGCAGATGGGGACAGGGTAGTAATCAGCCCCAGCATTTT.

This clonotype has only a few counts. The V call is TRBV5-5, the J call TRBJ1-2, with 11 positions matching TRBD1. The CDR3 is 16 amino acids. V shed 3 bases, J shed 1 base, and the junction held 5 bases outside the gene matches. CDR1 and CDR2 from the germline V gene are SGHKS and YYEKEE (reference sequence). CDR3 sequence reads: CASSSAGTGGNYGYTF. The CDR3 bases are TGTGCCAGCAGCTCAGCCGGGACAGGGGGTAACTATGGCTACACCTTC.

This clonotype appeared a few times. The chain carries TRBV6-5 and TRBJ2-7, with 7 bases matching TRBD1. The V and J ends lost 6 bases and 4 bases, in that order; junction bases with no gene match: 6. From germline, CDR1 is MNHEY and CDR2 SVGAGI. The CDR3 runs 13 residues. The CDR3 DNA reads as TGTGCCAGCAGAAAGGGACAGAATTACGAGCAGTACTTC. As protein: CASRKGQNYEQYF.

This chain connects TRBV6-1 to TRBJ2-6, with 8 nucleotides matching TRBD1. CDR1 is MNHNS and CDR2 is SASEGT in the germline V gene. This CDR3 region has 17 residues. Trimming cost V 6 bases and J 3 bases; bases outside gene matches: 10. CDR3 residues: CASSLQGELGGANVLTF. In DNA, the CDR3 is TGTGCCAGCAGCCTACAGGGGGAATTAGGTGGGGCCAACGTCCTGACTTTC.

This sequence joins TRBV11-3 and TRBJ2-3; 14 bases are shared with TRBD2. Trimming at V came to 5 bases and at J to 7 bases, leaving 5 bases not matched to a gene. CDR1 is SGHNT, CDR2 YENEEA, per germline. The length of the CDR3 is 15 residues. The CDR3 sequence is CASSRLAGGLYTQYF. Written as DNA, the CDR3 is TGTGCCAGCAGCCGACTAGCGGGGGGGCTGTATACGCAGTATTTT.

There are a few counts of this clonotype. The V gene is TRBV6-5, the J gene TRBJ1-1; 8 bases agree with TRBD1. CDR3 size: 15 residues. Unmatched junction bases numbered 2, after V lost 1 base and J lost 1 base. Germline V gene sequence: CDR1 MNHEY, CDR2 SVGAGI. CDR3 nucleotide sequence: TGTGCCAGCAGTTACTACGGACAGGGGAACACTGAAGCTTTCTTT. This sequence encodes CASSYYGQGNTEAFF.

This rearrangement joins TRBV12-3 or TRBV12-4 to TRBJ2-3; D unclear. V shed 6 bases and J shed 2 bases, with 9 bases lying between them. CDR3 size: 13 residues. CDR3 in amino acids: CASSSFNTDTQYF. CDR3 coding DNA: TGTGCCAGCAGCTCCTTTAACACAGATACGCAGTATTTT.

At least ten counts were recorded for this clonotype. The rearrangement uses TRBV2 and TRBJ2-4; D gene uncertain. V was trimmed by 9 bases and J by 2 bases, leaving 5 bases between them. The CDR3 covers 11 residues. Germline loops: CDR1 SNHLY, CDR2 FYNNEI. The CDR3 nucleotides are TGTGCCAGTGTATCCAAAAACATTCAGTACTTC. Encoded protein: CASVSKNIQYF.

This clonotype has a handful of counts. The V call is TRBV7-2, the J call TRBJ2-1, with a possible D match to TRBD2 (6 bases). Trimming removed 4 bases at V and 12 bases at J, with 13 bases between. Per the germline V gene, CDR1 is SGHTA and CDR2 is FQGNSA. There are 12 residues in the CDR3. The CDR3 region has the DNA TGTGCCAGCAGCTCTGGGGGGTCGGGGCAGTTCTTC. It specifies CASSSGGSGQFF.

The V and J genes are TRBV29-1 and TRBJ1-2; D is ambiguous. Germline lookup yields CDR1 SQVTM and CDR2 ANQGSEA. The CDR3 sequence is 14 residues long. Trimming removed 0 bases from V and 7 bases from J, with 15 bases in between. The CDR3 here is CSVEDGQPWAGYTF. CDR3 DNA sequence: TGCAGCGTTGAAGATGGCCAGCCTTGGGCTGGCTACACCTTC.

The V call is TRBV30, the J call TRBJ1-3; possible D gene TRBD1, 5 bases. The germline V and J ends were trimmed by 2 bases and 4 bases, with 18 bases remaining between them. Germline loops: CDR1 GTSNPN, CDR2 SVGIG (reference sequence). The CDR3 contains 16 residues. The CDR3 DNA sequence: TGTGCCTGGAGTCTCCCGGGACGGAGACTCGGAAACACCATATATTTT. Translation: CAWSLPGRRLGNTIYF.

This clonotype was counted a few times. The chain couples TRBV6-5 to TRBJ2-3; no clear D gene. V was trimmed by 8 bases and J by 2 bases, leaving 14 bases between them. This CDR3 spans 14 amino acids. Germline lookup yields CDR1 MNHEY and CDR2 SVGAGI. CDR3 DNA: TGTGCCAGCTCTCTCCAGGTCTCCACAGATACGCAGTATTTT. The encoded protein is CASSLQVSTDTQYF.

The V call is TRBV25-1, the J call TRBJ1-1; D is possibly TRBD1 (6 bases). The CDR3 totals 15 residues. V gave up 2 bases and J gave up 4 bases, with 14 bases separating them. Germline loops: CDR1 MGHDK, CDR2 SYGVNS. CDR3: CASSELDSGPTEAFF. Here the CDR3 DNA reads TGTGCCAGCAGTGAACTGGACAGCGGACCCACTGAAGCTTTCTTT. The variable domain in full, with the rest retrieved from reference TRBV25-1 and TRBJ1-1, is EADIYQTPRYLVIGTGKKITLECSQTMGHDKMYWYQQDPGMELHLIHYSYGVNSTEKGDLSSESTVSRIRTEHFPLTLESARPSHTSQYLCASSELDSGPTEAFFGQGTRLTVV.

The chain combines TRBV6-5 with TRBJ1-1; no clear D gene. This CDR3 has 15 amino acids. V dropped 6 bases and J dropped 1 base, with 15 bases sitting between them. Germline loops: CDR1 MNHEY, CDR2 SVGAGI. CDR3 in amino acids: CASRDNSGPNTEAFF. CDR3 coding DNA: TGTGCCAGCAGGGATAACTCCGGGCCGAACACTGAAGCTTTCTTT.

The V gene is TRBV28, the J gene TRBJ1-2, with D possibly being TRBD1 (6 bases). CDR1 is MDHEN, CDR2 SYDVKM, per germline. This CDR3 region has 15 residues. Deletions cut 3 bases from V and 4 bases from J, with 15 bases between. DNA for the CDR3: TGTGCCAGCAGTTTTGAGGGCCAGGGGCGCTATGGCTACACCTTC. Translated, it gives CASSFEGQGRYGYTF.

The chain couples TRBV5-1 to TRBJ2-7; TRBD2 might be the D (6 bases). Per the germline V gene, CDR1 is SGHRS and CDR2 is YFSETQ. Trimming removed 4 bases from V and 2 bases from J, with 16 bases in between. This CDR3 has 15 amino acids. The CDR3 region has the DNA TGCGCCAGCAGCCCCGGGACTGCGGGAACCTACGAGCAGTACTTC. This translates into CASSPGTAGTYEQYF.